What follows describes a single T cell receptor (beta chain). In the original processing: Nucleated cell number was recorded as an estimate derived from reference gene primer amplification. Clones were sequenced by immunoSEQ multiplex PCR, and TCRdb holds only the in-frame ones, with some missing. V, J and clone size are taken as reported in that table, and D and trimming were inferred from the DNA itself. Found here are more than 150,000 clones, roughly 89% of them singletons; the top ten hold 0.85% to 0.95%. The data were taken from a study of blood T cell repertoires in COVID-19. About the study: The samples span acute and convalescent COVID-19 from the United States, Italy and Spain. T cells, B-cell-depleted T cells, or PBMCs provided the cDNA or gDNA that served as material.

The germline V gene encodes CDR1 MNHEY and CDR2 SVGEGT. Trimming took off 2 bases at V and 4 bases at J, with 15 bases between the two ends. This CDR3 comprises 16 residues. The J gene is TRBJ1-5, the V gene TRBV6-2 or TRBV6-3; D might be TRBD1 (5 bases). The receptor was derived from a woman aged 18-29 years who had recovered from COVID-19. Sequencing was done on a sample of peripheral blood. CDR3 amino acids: CASSYKGAQRNQPQHF. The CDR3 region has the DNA TGTGCCAGCAGTTACAAAGGGGCCCAAAGAAATCAGCCCCAGCATTTT.